The 14 T cell receptor beta chains in this list originate from one sample, sequenced in a study of glioma-infiltrating T cells. TCR alpha and beta CDR3 regions were amplified from RNA using iRepertoire nested multiplex PCR. TCRdb re-called the multiplex PCR reads with MiXCR, one entry per CDR3 protein. This table has roughly 100,000 distinct CDR3 sequences, about 37% appearing once. Specimen: glioma tissue, nonneoplastic brain tissue, or PBMCs (not recorded which). These receptors all come from a human donor with low-grade glioma or glioblastoma, undergoing nonglioma brain surgery, or in good health (not recorded which).

This clonotype showed up many times. J is TRBJ2-7 and V is TRBV19, with unresolved D. The CDR3 contains 13 residues. The V gene's germline CDR1 is LNHDA and CDR2 SQIVND (reference sequence). V was shortened by 4 bases and J by 0 bases, with 7 bases between the two germline ends. The CDR3 DNA sequence: TGTGCCAGTAGTAAGGAAATCTCCTACGAGCAGTACTTC. It specifies CASSKEISYEQYF.

This rearrangement joins TRBV5-5 to TRBJ1-1; TRBD1 agrees at 10 bases. Germline V gene sequence: CDR1 SGHKS, CDR2 YYEKEE (reference sequence). The CDR3 is 15 amino acids. Trimming removed 2 bases from V and 7 bases from J; junction bases left unmatched: 8. The CDR3 loop is CASSFRDRGLDEAFF. Here the CDR3 DNA reads TGTGCCAGCAGCTTCCGGGACAGGGGTCTGGATGAAGCTTTCTTT.

V and J are TRBV28 and TRBJ1-2, with no clear D. CDR1 and CDR2 from the germline V gene are MDHEN and SYDVKM. Trimming took 5 bases from V and 2 from J, leaving 15 bases between them. CDR3 length equals 15 residues. CDR3 coding DNA: TGTGCCAGCAGTCCCACCGCGGGCCGCAACTATGGCTACACCTTC. It specifies CASSPTAGRNYGYTF.

This rearrangement joins TRBV12-3 or TRBV12-4 to TRBJ2-7; possibly TRBD2 for D (6 bases). The CDR3 totals 13 residues. Trimming removed 2 bases from V and 6 bases from J, with 11 bases in between. The CDR3 region has the DNA TGTGCCAGCAGTTTATGGGGGGTTGGCGAGCAGTACTTC. Translation gives CASSLWGVGEQYF.

Ten or more counts support this clonotype. CDR3 nucleotide sequence: TGCAGTGCTAGCTCTAGCGGGGACCCCTACGAGCAGTACTTC. Translating gives CSASSSGDPYEQYF. The rearrangement uses TRBV20-1 and TRBJ2-7; 9 nucleotides match TRBD2. Germline CDR1 reads DFQATT; CDR2 reads SNEGSKA (reference sequence). The CDR3 contains 14 residues. V gave up 3 bases and J gave up 2 bases; unmatched junction bases: 5.

The V gene is TRBV5-1, the J gene TRBJ2-1; 8 positions match TRBD1. This CDR3 is 14 amino acids long. V lost 6 bases to trimming and J lost 7 bases; unmatched junction nucleotides: 9. Germline V gene lookup returns CDR1 SGHRS and CDR2 YFSETQ. The CDR3 DNA sequence: TGCGCCAGCAAGAGAATACAGGGGGGTAATGAGCAGTTCTTC. Its protein product is CASKRIQGGNEQFF.

Note on this clonotype: Sequence at one end of the junction differs from germline and may be a read error. The chain employs TRBV27 and TRBJ2-2; D may be TRBD2 (5 bases). The CDR3 has 13 residues. Germline V gives CDR1 MNHEY, CDR2 SMNVEV (reference sequence). The CDR3 DNA reads TGTGCCAGCAGACGCTCGAACACCGGGGAGCTGTTCTTT. Translated: CASRRSNTGELFF.

The chain carries TRBV12-3 or TRBV12-4 and TRBJ2-3, with unresolved D. V was clipped by 6 bases and J by 0 bases, with 10 bases between them. CDR3 length: 14 residues. The CDR3 reads CASSLNESTDTQYF. In DNA form, the CDR3 reads TGTGCCAGCAGCCTTAACGAGAGCACAGATACGCAGTATTTT.

This clonotype was detected ten times or more. V usage is TRBV2 and J usage is TRBJ2-1; TRBD1 or TRBD2 may be the D gene (5 bases each). V lost 6 bases and J lost 3, with 15 bases in between. Germline CDR1 SNHLY, CDR2 FYNNEI. This CDR3 region has 15 residues. The CDR3 protein is CASRTTGTIYNEQFF. CDR3 nucleotide sequence: TGTGCCAGCAGGACGACCGGGACCATCTACAATGAGCAGTTCTTC. The whole variable domain, remainder taken from reference TRBV2 and TRBJ2-1, is EPEVTQTPSHQVTQMGQEVILRCVPISNHLYFYWYRQILGQKVEFLVSFYNNEISEKSEIFDDQFSVERPDGSNFTLKIRSTKLEDSAMYFCASRTTGTIYNEQFFGPGTRLTVL.

Many counts were recorded for this clonotype. This chain connects TRBV14 to TRBJ2-2; no reliable D call. CDR3 length equals 18 residues. Trimming removed 4 bases at V and 0 bases at J, with 18 bases between. Germline CDR1 SGHDN, CDR2 FVKESK. CDR3 nucleotides: TGTGCCAGCAGCCCCGCCACCCTAGGGTTTGCGAACACCGGGGAGCTGTTTTTT. This sequence encodes CASSPATLGFANTGELFF.

The chain links TRBV12-3 or TRBV12-4 to TRBJ2-1; D gene unclear. The CDR3 runs 13 residues. The germline V and J ends were trimmed by 6 bases and 9 bases, with 15 bases remaining between them. The CDR3 DNA is TGTGCCAGCAGCTCAACAGTGGGCACTGAGCAGTTCTTC. Its translation: CASSSTVGTEQFF.

This clonotype was counted ten times or more. The chain combines TRBV18 with TRBJ2-3, with no clear D. The CDR3 sequence is 15 residues long. Germline CDR1 KGHSH, CDR2 LQKENI. Trimming cost V 0 bases and J 9 bases, with 16 bases left between them. This CDR3 reads CASSPPEPALWTQYF. The CDR3 nucleotides are TGTGCCAGCTCACCACCGGAGCCAGCCCTGTGGACGCAGTATTTT.

This clonotype was counted many times. The V and J genes are TRBV7-2 and TRBJ1-1; no clear D. Germline loops: CDR1 SGHTA, CDR2 FQGNSA. The length of the CDR3 is 13 residues. V gave up 4 bases and J gave up 6 bases, with 12 bases separating them. This chain's CDR3 is CASSSLVGSEAFF. The CDR3 DNA reads as TGTGCCAGCAGCTCCTTGGTGGGTTCTGAAGCTTTCTTT.

Turning to this clonotype: This may stem from a read error, because a much larger clone lies one nucleotide away. The CDR3 sequence: CASRQGTAPYSYTF. The DNA for the CDR3 is TGTGCCAGCAGACAAGGGACAGCACCTTATAGCTACACCTTC. V gene TRBV11-1 combines with J gene TRBJ1-2; TRBD1 matches at 7 bases. The CDR3 has 14 residues. Germline CDR1 SGHAT, CDR2 FQDESV (reference sequence). J gave up 9 bases and V 6 bases, and 13 bases lay outside the gene matches.